This T cell receptor beta chain is from a study of regulatory T cells in long-lasting Graves disease. General study findings and limits: Patients whose Graves' disease persisted exhibited lower TCR diversity than those newly diagnosed.

The time point here: newly diagnosed GD, antithyroid drugs for less than 3 months. Extracted RNA from PBMCs served as the source of the TCR library. This clonotype has only a few counts. Antigen unknown. The TCR beta library used iRepertoire HTBI primers with Arm-PCR amplification of CDR3. MiXCR was run by TCRdb on the multiplex PCR reads, yielding one entry per CDR3 protein. Among approximately 350,000 distinct CDR3 sequences listed, about 17% were seen once. This same sample was also taken into another study, of T cells in Graves' hyperthyroidism and ophthalmopathy.

Sequencing was performed on peripheral blood mononuclear cells (PBMCs), taken at new diagnosis, from a patient treated with antithyroid drugs. The TCR was taken from a young woman with Graves disease.

DNA for the CDR3: TGCGCCAGCAGCTTGGAGAGGACAGGCGCCTACGAGCAGTACTTC. As protein: CASSLERTGAYEQYF. This chain connects TRBV5-1 to TRBJ2-7; 7 nucleotides agree with TRBD1. This CDR3 has 15 amino acids. Germline CDR1 and CDR2: SGHRS and YFSETQ. The ends lost 0 bases at V and 2 bases at J; junction bases unmatched: 5.